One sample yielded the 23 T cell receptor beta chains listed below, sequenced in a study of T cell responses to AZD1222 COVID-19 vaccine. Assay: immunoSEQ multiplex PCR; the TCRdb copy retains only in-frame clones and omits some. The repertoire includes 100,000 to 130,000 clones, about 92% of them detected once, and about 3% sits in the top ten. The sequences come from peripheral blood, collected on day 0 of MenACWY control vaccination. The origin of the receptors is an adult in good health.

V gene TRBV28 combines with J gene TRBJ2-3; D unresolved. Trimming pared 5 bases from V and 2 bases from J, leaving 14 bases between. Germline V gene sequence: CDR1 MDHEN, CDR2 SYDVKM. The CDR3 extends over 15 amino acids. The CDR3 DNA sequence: TGTGCCAGCAGTACGATAGGCCGCCCCACAGATACGCAGTATTTT. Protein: CASSTIGRPTDTQYF.

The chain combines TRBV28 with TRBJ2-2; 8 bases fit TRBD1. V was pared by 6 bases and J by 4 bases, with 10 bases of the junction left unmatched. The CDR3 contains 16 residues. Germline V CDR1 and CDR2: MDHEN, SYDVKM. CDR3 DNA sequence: TGTGCCAGCAGCGTCGGGACAGGTCGAGGCACCGGGGAGCTGTTTTTT. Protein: CASSVGTGRGTGELFF.

The CDR3 here is CSVAQGAGGYTF. CDR3 coding DNA: TGCAGCGTCGCCCAGGGGGCCGGTGGCTACACCTTC. The chain employs TRBV29-1 and TRBJ1-2, with TRBD1 identical over 8 bases. V trimming: 6 bases; J trimming: 7 bases; junction bases outside the gene matches: 7. This CDR3 spans 12 amino acids. Germline CDR1 and CDR2: SQVTM and ANQGSEA.

The CDR3 sequence: CSVAGSADSSGVLEQYF. CDR3 nucleotide sequence: TGCAGCGTTGCAGGGAGCGCCGACTCTAGCGGGGTTTTAGAGCAGTACTTC. V usage is TRBV29-1 and J usage is TRBJ2-7; 9 bases are a match to TRBD2. The trim removed 4 bases at V and 7 bases at J, leaving 20 bases unmatched. Germline lookup yields CDR1 SQVTM and CDR2 ANQGSEA. The CDR3 loop spans 17 amino acids.

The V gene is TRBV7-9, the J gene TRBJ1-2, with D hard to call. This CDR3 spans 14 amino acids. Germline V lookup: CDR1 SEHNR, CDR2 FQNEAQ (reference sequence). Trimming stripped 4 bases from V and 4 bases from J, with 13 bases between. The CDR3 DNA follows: TGTGCCAGCAGCTCCCCGGTTGCACTCTATGGCTACACCTTC. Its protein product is CASSSPVALYGYTF.

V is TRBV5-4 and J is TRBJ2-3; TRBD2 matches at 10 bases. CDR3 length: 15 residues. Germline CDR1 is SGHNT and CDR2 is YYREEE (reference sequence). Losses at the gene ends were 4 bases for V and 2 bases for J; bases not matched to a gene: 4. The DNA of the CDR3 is TGTGCCAGCAGCACCACTAGCGGGGTCACAGATACGCAGTATTTT. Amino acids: CASSTTSGVTDTQYF.

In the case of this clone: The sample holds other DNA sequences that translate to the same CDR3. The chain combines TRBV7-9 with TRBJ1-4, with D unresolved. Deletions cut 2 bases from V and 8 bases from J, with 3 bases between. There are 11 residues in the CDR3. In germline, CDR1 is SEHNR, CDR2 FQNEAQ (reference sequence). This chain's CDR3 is CASSLSEKLFF. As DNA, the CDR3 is TGTGCCAGCAGCTTAAGCGAAAAACTGTTTTTT.

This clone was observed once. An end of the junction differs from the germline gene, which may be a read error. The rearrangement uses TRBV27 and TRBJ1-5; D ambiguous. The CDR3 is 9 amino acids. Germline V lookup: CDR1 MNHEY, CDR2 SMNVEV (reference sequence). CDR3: CASSQPQHF. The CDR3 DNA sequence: TGTGCCAGCAGTCAGCCCCAGCATTTT.

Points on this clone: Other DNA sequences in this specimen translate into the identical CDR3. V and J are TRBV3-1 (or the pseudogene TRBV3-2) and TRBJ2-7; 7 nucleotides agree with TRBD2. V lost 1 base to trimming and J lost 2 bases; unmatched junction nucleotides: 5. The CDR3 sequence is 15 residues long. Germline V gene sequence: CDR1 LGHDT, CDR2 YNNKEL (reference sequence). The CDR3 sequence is CASSQGLAATYEQYF. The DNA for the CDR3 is TGTGCCAGCAGCCAAGGGCTAGCGGCGACCTACGAGCAGTACTTC.

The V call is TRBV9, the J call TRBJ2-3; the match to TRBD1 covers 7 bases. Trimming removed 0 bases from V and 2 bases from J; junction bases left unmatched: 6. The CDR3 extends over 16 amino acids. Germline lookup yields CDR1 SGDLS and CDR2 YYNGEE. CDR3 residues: CASSVGTTGVTDTQYF. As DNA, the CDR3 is TGTGCCAGCAGCGTAGGGACAACAGGGGTCACAGATACGCAGTATTTT.

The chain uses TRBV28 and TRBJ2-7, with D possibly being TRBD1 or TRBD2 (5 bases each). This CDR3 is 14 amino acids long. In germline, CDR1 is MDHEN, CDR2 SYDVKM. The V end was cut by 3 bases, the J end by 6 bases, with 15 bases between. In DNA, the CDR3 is TGTGCCAGCAGTTTCTCCGGGACCGTTCGCGAGCAGTACTTC. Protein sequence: CASSFSGTVREQYF.

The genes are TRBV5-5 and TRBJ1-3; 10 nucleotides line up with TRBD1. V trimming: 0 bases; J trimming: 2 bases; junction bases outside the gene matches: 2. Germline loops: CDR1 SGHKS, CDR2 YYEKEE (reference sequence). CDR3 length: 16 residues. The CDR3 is CASSLAGTGAGNTIYF. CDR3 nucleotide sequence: TGTGCCAGCAGCTTGGCCGGGACAGGGGCTGGAAACACCATATATTTT.

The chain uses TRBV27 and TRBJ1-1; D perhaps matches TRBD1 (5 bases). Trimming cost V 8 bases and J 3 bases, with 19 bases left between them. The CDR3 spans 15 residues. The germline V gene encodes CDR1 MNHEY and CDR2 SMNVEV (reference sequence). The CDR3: CASLETGLSHTEAFF. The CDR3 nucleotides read TGTGCCAGCTTGGAGACGGGACTCTCACACACTGAAGCTTTCTTT.

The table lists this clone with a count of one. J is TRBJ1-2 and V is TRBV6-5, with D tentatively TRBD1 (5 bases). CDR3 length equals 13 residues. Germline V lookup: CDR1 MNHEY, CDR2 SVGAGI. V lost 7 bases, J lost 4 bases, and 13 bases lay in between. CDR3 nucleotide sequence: TGTGCCAGCAAAACCCCAGGGATCTATGGCTACACCTTC. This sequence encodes CASKTPGIYGYTF.

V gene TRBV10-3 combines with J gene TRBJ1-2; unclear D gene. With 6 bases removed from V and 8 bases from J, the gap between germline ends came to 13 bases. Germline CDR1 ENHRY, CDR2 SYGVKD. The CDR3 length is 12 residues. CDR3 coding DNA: TGTGCCATCAGGGCGGTGATCGGGGGCTACACCTTC. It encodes CAIRAVIGGYTF.

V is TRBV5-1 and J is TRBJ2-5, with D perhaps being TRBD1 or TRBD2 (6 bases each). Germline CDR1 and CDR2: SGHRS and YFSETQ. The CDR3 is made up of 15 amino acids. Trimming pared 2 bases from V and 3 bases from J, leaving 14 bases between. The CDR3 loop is CASSFYGGTEETQYF. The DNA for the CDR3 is TGCGCCAGCAGCTTTTACGGGGGCACCGAAGAGACCCAGTACTTC.

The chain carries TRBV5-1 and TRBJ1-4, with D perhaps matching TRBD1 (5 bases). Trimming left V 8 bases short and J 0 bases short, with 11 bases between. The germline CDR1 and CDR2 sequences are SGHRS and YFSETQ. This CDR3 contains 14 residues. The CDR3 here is CASRSDTTNEKLFF. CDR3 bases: TGCGCCAGTCGGTCGGACACAACTAATGAAAAACTGTTTTTT.

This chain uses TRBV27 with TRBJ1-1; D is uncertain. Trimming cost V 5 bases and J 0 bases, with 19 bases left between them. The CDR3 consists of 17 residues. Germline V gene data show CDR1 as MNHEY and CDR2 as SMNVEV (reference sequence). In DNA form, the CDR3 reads TGTGCCAGCAGTCTCCTCCCCTCCGGTGGAATGAACACTGAAGCTTTCTTT. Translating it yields CASSLLPSGGMNTEAFF.

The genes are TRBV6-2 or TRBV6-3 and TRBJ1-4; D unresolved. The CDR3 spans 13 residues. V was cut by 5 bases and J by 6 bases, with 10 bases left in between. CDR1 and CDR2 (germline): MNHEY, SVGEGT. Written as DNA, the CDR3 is TGTGCCAGCAGTCCGACGGAGTATGAAAAACTGTTTTTT. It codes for CASSPTEYEKLFF.

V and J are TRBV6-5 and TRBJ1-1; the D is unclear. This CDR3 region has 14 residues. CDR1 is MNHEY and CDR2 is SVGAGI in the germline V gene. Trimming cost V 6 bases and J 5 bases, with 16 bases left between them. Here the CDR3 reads CASSRVLKATEAFF. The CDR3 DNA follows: TGTGCCAGCAGCCGGGTGCTGAAGGCTACTGAAGCTTTCTTT.

CDR3 in DNA: TGTGCCAGCAGTCCCTTCTATAGCAATCAGCCCCAGCATTTT. It yields the protein CASSPFYSNQPQHF. This chain links TRBV3-1 (or the pseudogene TRBV3-2) with TRBJ1-5; no firm D call. The V and J ends lost 6 bases and 0 bases respectively, with 9 bases between them. The length of the CDR3 is 14 residues. Germline lookup yields CDR1 LGHDT and CDR2 YNNKEL (reference sequence).

The CDR3 here is CASSYSPTYEQYF. The DNA for the CDR3 is TGTGCCAGCAGTTACTCTCCGACCTACGAGCAGTACTTC. The chain links TRBV6-5 to TRBJ2-7; D gene unclear. The CDR3 consists of 13 residues. The germline V gene encodes CDR1 MNHEY and CDR2 SVGAGI. The V gene lost 0 bases and the J gene lost 2 bases, with 5 bases spanning the gap.

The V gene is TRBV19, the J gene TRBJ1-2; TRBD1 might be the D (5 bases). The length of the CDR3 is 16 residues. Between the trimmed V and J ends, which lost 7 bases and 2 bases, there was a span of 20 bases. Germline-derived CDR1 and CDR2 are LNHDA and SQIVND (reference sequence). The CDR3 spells CASTPFATTENYGYTF. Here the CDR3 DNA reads TGTGCCAGTACCCCCTTCGCCACGACAGAAAACTATGGCTACACCTTC.